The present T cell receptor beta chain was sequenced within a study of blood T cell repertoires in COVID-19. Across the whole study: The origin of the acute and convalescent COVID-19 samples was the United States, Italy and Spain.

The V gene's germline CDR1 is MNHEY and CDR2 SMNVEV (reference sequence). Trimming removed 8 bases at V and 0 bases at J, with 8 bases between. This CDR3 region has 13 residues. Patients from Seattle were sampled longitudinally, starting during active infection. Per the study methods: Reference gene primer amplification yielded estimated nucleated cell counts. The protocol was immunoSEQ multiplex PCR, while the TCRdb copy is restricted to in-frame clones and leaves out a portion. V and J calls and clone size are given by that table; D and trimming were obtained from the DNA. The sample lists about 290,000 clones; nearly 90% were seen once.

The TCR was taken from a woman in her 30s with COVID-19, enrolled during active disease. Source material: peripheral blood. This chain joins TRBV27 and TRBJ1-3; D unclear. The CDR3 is CASGLNSGNTIYF. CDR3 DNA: TGTGCCAGCGGCCTTAACTCTGGAAACACCATATATTTT.